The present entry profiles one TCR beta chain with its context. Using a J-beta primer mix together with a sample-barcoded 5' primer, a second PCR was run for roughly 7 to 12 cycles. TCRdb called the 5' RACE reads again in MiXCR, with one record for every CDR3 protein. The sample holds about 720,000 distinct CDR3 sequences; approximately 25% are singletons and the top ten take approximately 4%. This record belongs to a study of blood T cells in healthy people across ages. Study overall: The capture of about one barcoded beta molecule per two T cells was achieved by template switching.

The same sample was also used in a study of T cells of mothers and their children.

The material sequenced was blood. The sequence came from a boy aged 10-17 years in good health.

In DNA, the CDR3 is TGTGCCAGCCAGGGACCAAGAAACTCTGGGGCCAACGTCCTGACTTTC. Its protein is CASQGPRNSGANVLTF. The chain has TRBV25-1 and TRBJ2-6, with D perhaps assigned TRBD1 or TRBD2 (5 bases each). Germline V gene sequence: CDR1 MGHDK, CDR2 SYGVNS. V was pared by 8 bases and J by 0 bases, with 14 bases between. The CDR3 runs 16 residues.